This T cell receptor (beta chain) was recovered during a study of control samples from healthy donors and cancer patients. The ends lost 1 base at V and 8 bases at J; junction bases unmatched: 3. CDR3 length: 13 residues. Only in-frame clones appear in the TCRdb table, and some are missing; sequencing was by immunoSEQ multiplex PCR. Of under 300,000 clones detected, about four fifths appear once; the ten largest clones hold about an eighth. The clonotype was recovered from a woman aged 60 to 75 with lung cancer. The rearrangement joins TRBV12-3 or TRBV12-4 to TRBJ1-2; 8 nucleotides agree with TRBD1. The sequencing input was PBMCs. CDR3 coding DNA: TGTGCCAGCAGTTTAGGGCAGGGGGCCGGCTACACCTTC. This encodes CASSLGQGAGYTF.